These T cell receptor beta chains were read from a single sample in a study of T cells in Graves' hyperthyroidism and ophthalmopathy. MiXCR, run by TCRdb on the multiplex PCR reads, gives a single entry per CDR3 protein. Among 490,000 or so distinct CDR3 sequences listed, 22% were seen once. The sequenced material came from blood. The receptors here all came from a woman between 70 and 85 years old with Graves' ophthalmopathy. Each CDR3 is given without its conserved first and last residue. Clone size appears in some rows only: once, few, many, or a class for an expanded clone.

SATTSGRAASTDTQY | TRBJ2-3 | TRBV20-1 | NA
ASSLAGLSYEQY | TRBJ2-7 | TRBV10-2 | NA
ASGLSGQGYEQY | TRBJ2-7 | TRBV27 | NA
ASSLVAPYNTGELF | TRBJ2-2 | TRBV11-2 | few
ASGAAFSGELF | TRBJ2-2 | TRBV2 | once
ASSIGRAGYTDTQY | TRBJ2-3 | TRBV19 | NA
ASTLTGGNQETQY | TRBJ2-5 | TRBV19 | NA
ASSTHRHSGGSSSYEQY | TRBJ2-7 | TRBV28 | many
SAREQGWASGIETQY | TRBJ2-5 | TRBV20-1 | NA
ASSLRGGVVTEAF | TRBJ1-1 | TRBV7-9 | once
ASSLRAGGETQY | TRBJ2-5 | TRBV7-2 | many
ASSAGGTSETGELF | TRBJ2-2 | TRBV9 | NA
ASSTTGKDTEAF | TRBJ1-1 | TRBV5-1 | NA
ASSLRRRGPYEQY | TRBJ2-7 | TRBV7-8 | few
ASSYGTSGGYNEQF | TRBJ2-1 | TRBV6-5 | few
ASSYSSVGEAF | TRBJ1-1 | TRBV6-5 | few
ASSPSVKETQY | TRBJ2-5 | TRBV7-3 | NA
ASSYGLAGEEQF | TRBJ2-1 | TRBV6-2/TRBV6-3 | NA
ASTTRRDTEAF | TRBJ1-1 | TRBV6-2/TRBV6-3 | NA
ASSSGQLFSGNTIY | TRBJ1-3 | TRBV28 | few
ASSVGIGMSSGNTIY | TRBJ1-3 | TRBV9 | NA
ASSSAGVTGDTQY | TRBJ2-3 | TRBV19 | few
ASSPQYGNSPLH | TRBJ1-6 | TRBV18 | few
SARERSTYNEQF | TRBJ2-1 | TRBV20-1 | NA
ASTGLAGAEEF | TRBJ2-1 | TRBV12-3/TRBV12-4 | once